These T cell receptor beta chains were read from a single sample in a study of radiotherapy plus CTLA-4 blockade in lung cancer. This table comes from immunoSEQ multiplex PCR, and its TCRdb copy is limited to in-frame clones, with some not included. This table has some 67,000 clones, more than 70% appearing once. The sample consisted of peripheral blood, taken from a patient treated with radiotherapy plus ipilimumab. The receptors were gathered from a human donor with non-small cell lung cancer whose response to radiotherapy plus ipilimumab could not be evaluated. Some clones in this sample may be carry-over from other donors' samples. CDR3s include the opening cysteine and the closing phenylalanine or tryptophan. The D gene is left open where the match is weak. Size values are once, few and many counts, or a class for expanded clones, and some rows have none.

NA,TRBJ1-3,TRBV6-5,NA,TGTGCCAGCAGTTACCTTACGGGAGTGGCGATATATTTT,CASSYLTGVAIYF
TRBD1,TRBJ1-2,TRBV28,few,TGTGCCATCCCCCAGGGGGAAGGCTACACCTTC,CAIPQGEGYTF
NA,TRBJ1-2,TRBV28,NA,TGTGCCAGCAGTTTACGGGGAGGTGGGTACACCTTC,CASSLRGGGYTF
NA,TRBJ1-4,TRBV7-6,NA,TGTGCCAGCAGCTTAGCGTGGCGGACTAATGAAAAACTGTTTTTT,CASSLAWRTNEKLFF
NA,TRBJ2-7,TRBV6-5,NA,TGTGCCAGCAGTTTGAACAGGGCGGCCTACGAGCAGTACTTC,CASSLNRAAYEQYF
TRBD2,TRBJ2-2,TRBV19,NA,TGTGCCAGTAGCCCTAGCGGGGGACACACCGGGGAGCTGTTTTTT,CASSPSGGHTGELFF
NA,TRBJ1-1,TRBV5-6,NA,TGTGCCAGCAGCTTCACGGGTTACTTAGAGCTGGACACTGAAGCTTTCTTT,CASSFTGYLELDTEAFF
NA,TRBJ2-5,TRBV7-9,NA,TGTGCCAGCATCCCCACCGCGGCGGAGACCCAGTACTTC,CASIPTAAETQYF
TRBD2,TRBJ2-5,TRBV6-5,NA,TGTGCCAGCAGTCGCCCGACTAGCGGCAAAGAGACCCAGTACTTC,CASSRPTSGKETQYF
NA,TRBJ1-4,TRBV9,NA,TGTGCCAGCAGCGCGCAGTTTGGGGCCGGAGAAAAACTGTTTTTT,CASSAQFGAGEKLFF
TRBD1,TRBJ1-5,TRBV19,many,TGTGCCAGTAGTATATTGACAGGGCGCCAGCCCCAGCATTTT,CASSILTGRQPQHF
NA,TRBJ2-2,TRBV28,NA,TGTGCCAGCAGTTTGAGAGGGGGCACCGGGGAGCTGTTTTTT,CASSLRGGTGELFF
NA,TRBJ2-3,TRBV6-6,NA,TGTGCCAGCAGGTTCTCGGGGTACACAGATACGCAGTATTTT,CASRFSGYTDTQYF
TRBD1,TRBJ1-2,TRBV29-1,NA,TGCAGCGCCAGAGGCGGGACAGCAAATAACTATGGCTACACCTTC,CSARGGTANNYGYTF
NA,TRBJ2-5,TRBV7-8,NA,TGTGCCAGCAGCGCCTCGGTTGGGCAAAAAGAGACCCAGTACTTC,CASSASVGQKETQYF
NA,TRBJ1-4,TRBV4-2,once,TGTGCCAGCAGCCAGAACAGACGCGAAAAACTGTTTTTT,CASSQNRREKLFF
NA,TRBJ1-2,TRBV4-3,few,TGCGCCAGCAGCCAAGCTCAGACTCCTAACTATGGCTACACCTTC,CASSQAQTPNYGYTF
TRBD1,TRBJ2-1,TRBV7-9,NA,TGTGCCAGCAGCATGGACAGGCCCGGCTTGGGTTACAATGAGCAGTTCTTC,CASSMDRPGLGYNEQFF
TRBD2,TRBJ2-1,TRBV7-6,NA,TGTGCCAGCAGCTCTTATGGGGAAGCGGGGGCACCCTACAATGAGCAGTTCTTC,CASSSYGEAGAPYNEQFF
NA,TRBJ1-2,TRBV28,NA,TGTGCCACCCACCCCCCGACGGGGAACTATGGCTACACCTTC,CATHPPTGNYGYTF
TRBD1,TRBJ1-6,TRBV5-4,NA,TGTGCCAGCAGCGAGTTGACAGGGAGGAATTCACCCCTCCACTTT,CASSELTGRNSPLHF
TRBD1,TRBJ2-1,TRBV2,NA,TGTGCCAGCAGTGTCACAGGGGCGAGGGGAAATGAGCAGTTCTTC,CASSVTGARGNEQFF
NA,TRBJ2-7,TRBV28,once,TGTGCCAGCAGTTTCGGGACACCCTCCTACGAGCAGTACTTC,CASSFGTPSYEQYF
TRBD1,TRBJ2-5,TRBV27,NA,TGTGCCAGCAGTTCCCTCCCCAACAGGGGAGAGACCCAGTACTTC,CASSSLPNRGETQYF
TRBD2,TRBJ2-7,TRBV6-1,once,TGTGCCAGCAGTGAATATTCTAGCGGGGGGGCCTACGAGCAGTACTTC,CASSEYSSGGAYEQYF
TRBD1,TRBJ2-7,TRBV19,NA,TGTGCCAGTAGTAGGAGGACAGGGGAGCACGAGCAGTACTTC,CASSRRTGEHEQYF
NA,TRBJ1-4,TRBV5-4,few,TGTGCCAGCAGTTTACAGGGAAGGGGTGAAAAACTGTTTTTT,CASSLQGRGEKLFF
NA,TRBJ1-4,TRBV7-2,NA,TGTGCCAGCAGCTTGTCCGTAGCGGGTGAAAAACTGTTTTTT,CASSLSVAGEKLFF
TRBD1,TRBJ2-7,TRBV18,NA,TGTGCCAGCTCTTCGAGCCCGGGACAGAACTACGAGCAGTACTTC,CASSSSPGQNYEQYF
NA,TRBJ1-5,TRBV10-1,NA,TGCGCCAGCAGTGACCATAGCAATCAGCCCCAGCATTTT,CASSDHSNQPQHF
NA,TRBJ1-1,TRBV14,NA,TGTGCCAGCAGCCAAAGTTTGACAGTGAACACTGAAGCTTTCTTT,CASSQSLTVNTEAFF
TRBD2,TRBJ2-5,TRBV5-1,NA,TGCGCCAGCAGCTTTTCTAGCGGGGTGGGACAAGAGACCCAGTACTTC,CASSFSSGVGQETQYF
NA,TRBJ2-1,TRBV7-2,NA,TGTGCCAGCAACCCTCAGACGCACGGCAGGGCAAATGAGCAGTTCTTC,CASNPQTHGRANEQFF
TRBD1,TRBJ1-3,TRBV4-3,once,TGCGCCAGCAGCCATGGACAGGGCTTCTCTGGAAACACCATATATTTT,CASSHGQGFSGNTIYF
TRBD1,TRBJ2-5,TRBV28,NA,TGTGCCAGCAGTTTGGGTCCTCTGACAGGGGGATTAAAGACCCAGTACTTC,CASSLGPLTGGLKTQYF
NA,TRBJ1-5,TRBV4-1,NA,TGCGCCAGCAGCCAAGTCAGGGAATATCAGCCCCAGCATTTT,CASSQVREYQPQHF
NA,TRBJ1-2,TRBV6-5,NA,TGTGCCAGCAAGGATCGCCTAACGGGGGGCTACACCTTC,CASKDRLTGGYTF
TRBD1,TRBJ1-5,TRBV7-8,NA,TGTGCCAGCAGCTTAAGGACAGGGTCTTGGCAGCCCCAGCATTTT,CASSLRTGSWQPQHF
NA,TRBJ2-2,TRBV5-1,NA,TGCGCCAGCAGCTTCCTTGACACCGGGGAGCTGTTTTTT,CASSFLDTGELFF
NA,TRBJ1-4,TRBV6-6,few,TGTGCCAGCAGTCCGCGGGGAGGTGGTGAAAAACTGTTTTTT,CASSPRGGGEKLFF